What follows is one T cell receptor (beta chain) and its context. The libraries were made with immunoSEQ v3. Each library reached around 1.9 million read pairs, or about 4.5-6.5 million at deep level. Method: immunoSEQ multiplex PCR; TCRdb's copy keeps in-frame clones and lacks some. The sample lists tens of thousands of clones; 79% were seen once. This entry belongs to a study of TIL therapy for anti-PD-1-resistant metastatic lung cancer. At the level of the study: Most patients had lung adenocarcinoma.

Time point: pre-treatment sample, taken before nivolumab and TIL therapy. The CDR3 runs 14 residues. Looked up from germline, CDR1 is SGHTA and CDR2 is FQGNSA. With 1 base removed from V and 3 bases from J, the gap between germline ends came to 9 bases. The sequencing here drew on blood, taken at baseline. The clonotype originates from a man aged 65-85 years with non-small cell lung cancer. This chain uses TRBV7-2 with TRBJ1-2; D is unresolved. The CDR3 protein is CASSLDWEDYGYTF. The DNA of the CDR3 is TGTGCCAGCAGCTTAGATTGGGAGGACTATGGCTACACCTTC. The variable domain in full, completed from reference TRBV7-2 and TRBJ1-2, reads GAGVSQSPSNKVTEKGKDVELRCDPISGHTALYWYRQSLGQGLEFLIYFQGNSAPDKSGLPSDRFSAERTGGSVSTLTIQRTQQEDSAVYLCASSLDWEDYGYTFGSGTRLTVV.